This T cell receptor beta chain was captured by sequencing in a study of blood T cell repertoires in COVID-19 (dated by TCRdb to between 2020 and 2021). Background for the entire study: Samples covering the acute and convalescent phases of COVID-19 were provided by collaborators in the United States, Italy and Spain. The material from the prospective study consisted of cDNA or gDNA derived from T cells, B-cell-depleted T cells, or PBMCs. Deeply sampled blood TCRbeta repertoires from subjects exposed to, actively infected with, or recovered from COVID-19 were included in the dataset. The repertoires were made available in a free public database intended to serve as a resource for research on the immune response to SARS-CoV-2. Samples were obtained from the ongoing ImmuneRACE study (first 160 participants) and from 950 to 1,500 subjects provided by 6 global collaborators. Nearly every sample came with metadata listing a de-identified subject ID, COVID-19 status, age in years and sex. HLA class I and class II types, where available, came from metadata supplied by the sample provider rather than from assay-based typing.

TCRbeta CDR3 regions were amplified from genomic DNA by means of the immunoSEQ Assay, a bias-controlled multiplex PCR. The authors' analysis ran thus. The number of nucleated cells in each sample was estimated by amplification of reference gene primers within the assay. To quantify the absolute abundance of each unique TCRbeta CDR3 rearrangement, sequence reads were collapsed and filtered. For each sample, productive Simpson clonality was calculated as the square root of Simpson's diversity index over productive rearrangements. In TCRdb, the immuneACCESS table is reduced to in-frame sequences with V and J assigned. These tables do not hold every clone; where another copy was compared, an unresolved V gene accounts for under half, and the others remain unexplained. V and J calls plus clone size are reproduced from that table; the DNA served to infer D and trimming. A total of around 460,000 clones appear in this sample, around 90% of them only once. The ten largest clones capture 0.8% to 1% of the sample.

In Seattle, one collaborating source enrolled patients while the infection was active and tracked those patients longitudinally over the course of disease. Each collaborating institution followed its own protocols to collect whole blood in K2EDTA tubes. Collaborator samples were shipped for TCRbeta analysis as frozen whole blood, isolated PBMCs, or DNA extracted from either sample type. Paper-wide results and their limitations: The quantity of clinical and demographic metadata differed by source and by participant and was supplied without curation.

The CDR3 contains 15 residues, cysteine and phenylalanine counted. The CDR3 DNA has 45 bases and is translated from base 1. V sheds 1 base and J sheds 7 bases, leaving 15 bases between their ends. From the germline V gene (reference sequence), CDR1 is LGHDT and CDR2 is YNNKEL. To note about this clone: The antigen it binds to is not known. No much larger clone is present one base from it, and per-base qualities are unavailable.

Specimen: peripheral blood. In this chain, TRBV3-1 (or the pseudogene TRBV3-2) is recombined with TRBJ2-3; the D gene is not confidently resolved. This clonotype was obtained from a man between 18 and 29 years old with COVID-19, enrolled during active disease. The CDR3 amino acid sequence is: CASSQVGSESNTQYF. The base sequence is TGTGCCAGCAGCCAAGTTGGCAGCGAGTCGAATACGCAGTATTTT.